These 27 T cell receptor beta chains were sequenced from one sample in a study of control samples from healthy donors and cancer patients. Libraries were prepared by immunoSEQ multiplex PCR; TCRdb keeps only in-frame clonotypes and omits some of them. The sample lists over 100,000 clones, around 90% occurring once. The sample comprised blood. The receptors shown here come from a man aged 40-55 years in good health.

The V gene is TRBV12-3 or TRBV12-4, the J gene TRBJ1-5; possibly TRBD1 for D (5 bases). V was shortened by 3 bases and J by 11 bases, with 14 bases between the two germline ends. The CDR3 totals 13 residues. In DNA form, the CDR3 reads TGTGCCAGCAGTTTTTCCCGGTCAGGGACCCAGCATTTT. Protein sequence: CASSFSRSGTQHF.

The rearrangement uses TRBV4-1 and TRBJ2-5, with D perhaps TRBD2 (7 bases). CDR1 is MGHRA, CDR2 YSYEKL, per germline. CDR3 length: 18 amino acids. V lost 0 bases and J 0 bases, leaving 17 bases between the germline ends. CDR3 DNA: TGCGCCAGCAGCCAAGATGAGGAGGGGGGGACGTACCAAGAGACCCAGTACTTC. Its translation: CASSQDEEGGTYQETQYF.

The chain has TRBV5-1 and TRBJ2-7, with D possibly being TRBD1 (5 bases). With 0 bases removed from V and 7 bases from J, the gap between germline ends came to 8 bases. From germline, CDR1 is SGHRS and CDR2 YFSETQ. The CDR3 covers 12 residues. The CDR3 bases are TGCGCCAGCAGCTTGGATAAGGGGGAGCAGTACTTC. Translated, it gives CASSLDKGEQYF.

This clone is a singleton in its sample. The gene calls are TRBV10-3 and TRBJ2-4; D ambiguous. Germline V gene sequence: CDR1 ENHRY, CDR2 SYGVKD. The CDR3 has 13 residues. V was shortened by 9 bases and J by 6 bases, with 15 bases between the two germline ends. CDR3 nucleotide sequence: TGTGCCATTTCGGAGCCGGAAAGAAACATTCAGTACTTC. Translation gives CAISEPERNIQYF.

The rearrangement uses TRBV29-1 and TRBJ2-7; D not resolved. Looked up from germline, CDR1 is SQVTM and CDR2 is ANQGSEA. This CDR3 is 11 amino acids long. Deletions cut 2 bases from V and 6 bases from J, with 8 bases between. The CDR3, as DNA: TGCAGCGTTGAACTGACGGGCGAGCAGTACTTC. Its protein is CSVELTGEQYF.

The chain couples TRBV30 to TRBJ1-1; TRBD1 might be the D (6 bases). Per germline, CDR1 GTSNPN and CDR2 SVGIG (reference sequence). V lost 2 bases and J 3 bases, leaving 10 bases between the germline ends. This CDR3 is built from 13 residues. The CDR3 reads CAWSKSGDTEAFF. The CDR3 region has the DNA TGTGCCTGGAGTAAGTCAGGGGACACTGAAGCTTTCTTT.

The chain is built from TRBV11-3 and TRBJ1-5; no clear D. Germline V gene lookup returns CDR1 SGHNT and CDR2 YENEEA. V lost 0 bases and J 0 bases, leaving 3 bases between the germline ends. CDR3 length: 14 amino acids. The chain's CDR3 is CASSLDPSNQPQHF. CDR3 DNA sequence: TGTGCCAGCAGCTTAGACCCTAGCAATCAGCCCCAGCATTTT.

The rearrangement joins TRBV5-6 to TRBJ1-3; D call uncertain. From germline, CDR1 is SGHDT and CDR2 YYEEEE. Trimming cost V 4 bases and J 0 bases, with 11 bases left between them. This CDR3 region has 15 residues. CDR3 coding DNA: TGTGCCAGCAGCCGGTCTGGGAACTCTGGAAACACCATATATTTT. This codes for CASSRSGNSGNTIYF. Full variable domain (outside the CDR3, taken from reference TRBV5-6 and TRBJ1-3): DAGVTQSPTHLIKTRGQQVTLRCSPKSGHDTVSWYQQALGQGPQFIFQYYEEEERQRGNFPDRFSGHQFPNYSSELNVNALLLGDSALYLCASSRSGNSGNTIYFGEGSWLTVV.

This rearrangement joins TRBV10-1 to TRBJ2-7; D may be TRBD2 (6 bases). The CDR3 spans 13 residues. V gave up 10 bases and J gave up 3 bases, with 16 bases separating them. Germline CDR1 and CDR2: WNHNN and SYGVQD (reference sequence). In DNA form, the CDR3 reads TGCGCCACCTCGGAGGGAGCCGGCTACGAGCAGTACTTC. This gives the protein CATSEGAGYEQYF.

The CDR3 loop reads CASSRAGHGEKLFF. The DNA of the CDR3 is TGCGCCAGCAGCAGGGCGGGACACGGTGAAAAACTGTTTTTT. The chain carries TRBV5-1 and TRBJ1-4; D might be TRBD1 (6 bases). The CDR3 has 14 residues. Germline V lookup: CDR1 SGHRS, CDR2 YFSETQ. Trimming stripped 4 bases from V and 7 bases from J, with 14 bases between.

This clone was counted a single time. The CDR3 DNA reads as TGTGCCAGCAGTGACAGGGGGGTGATTACGGGCAATCAGCCCCAGCATTTT. This translates into CASSDRGVITGNQPQHF. This chain links TRBV2 with TRBJ1-5; 7 nucleotides agree with TRBD1. Germline CDR1 and CDR2: SNHLY and FYNNEI. V gave up 3 bases and J gave up 2 bases; unmatched junction bases: 10. The CDR3 is 17 residues long.

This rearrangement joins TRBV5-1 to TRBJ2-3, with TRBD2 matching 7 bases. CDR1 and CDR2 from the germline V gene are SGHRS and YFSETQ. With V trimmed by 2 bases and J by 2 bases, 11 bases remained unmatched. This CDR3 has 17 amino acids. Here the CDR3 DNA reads TGCGCCAGCAGCTTAGGGTCGGGGGGACGTCACACAGATACGCAGTATTTT. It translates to CASSLGSGGRHTDTQYF. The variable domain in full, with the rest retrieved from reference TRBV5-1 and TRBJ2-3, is KAGVTQTPRYLIKTRGQQVTLSCSPISGHRSVSWYQQTPGQGLQFLFEYFSETQRNKGNFPGRFSGRQFSNSRSEMNVSTLELGDSALYLCASSLGSGGRHTDTQYFGPGTRLTVL.

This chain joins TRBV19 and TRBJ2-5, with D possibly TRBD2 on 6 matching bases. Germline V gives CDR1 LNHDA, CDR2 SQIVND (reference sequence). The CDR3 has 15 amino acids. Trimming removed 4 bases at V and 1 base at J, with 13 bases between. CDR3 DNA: TGTGCCAGTAGTAAGGCGGACTACCCCCAAGAGACCCAGTACTTC. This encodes CASSKADYPQETQYF. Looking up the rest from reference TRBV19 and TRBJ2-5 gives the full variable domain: DGGITQSPKYLFRKEGQNVTLSCEQNLNHDAMYWYRQDPGQGLRLIYYSQIVNDFQKGDIAEGYSVSREKKESFPLTVTSAQKNPTAFYLCASSKADYPQETQYFGPGTRLLVL.

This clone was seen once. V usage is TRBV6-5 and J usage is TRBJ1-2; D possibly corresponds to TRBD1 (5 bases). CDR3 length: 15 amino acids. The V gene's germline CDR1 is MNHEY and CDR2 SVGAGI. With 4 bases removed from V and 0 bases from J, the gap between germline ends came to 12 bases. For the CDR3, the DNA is TGTGCCAGCAGTTTCCAGGGAGGGGCTAACTATGGCTACACCTTC. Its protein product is CASSFQGGANYGYTF.

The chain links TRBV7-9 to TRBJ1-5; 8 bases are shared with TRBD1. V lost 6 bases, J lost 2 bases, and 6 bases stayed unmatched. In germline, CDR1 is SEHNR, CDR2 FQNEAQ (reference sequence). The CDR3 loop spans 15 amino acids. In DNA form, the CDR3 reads TGTGCCAGCAGGGGCTACAGGGGGGGCAATCAGCCCCAGCATTTT. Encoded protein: CASRGYRGGNQPQHF.

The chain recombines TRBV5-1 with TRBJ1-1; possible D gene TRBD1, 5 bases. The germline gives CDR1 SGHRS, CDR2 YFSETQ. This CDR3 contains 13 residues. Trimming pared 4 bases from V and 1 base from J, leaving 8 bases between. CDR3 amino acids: CASSPTANTEAFF. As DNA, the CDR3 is TGCGCCAGCAGCCCGACAGCGAACACTGAAGCTTTCTTT.

The CDR3: CASRISSGNTIYF. The CDR3 DNA reads as TGTGCCAGTAGGATAAGCTCTGGAAACACCATATATTTT. The V and J genes are TRBV19 and TRBJ1-3; D unclear. The length of the CDR3 is 13 residues. Between the trimmed V and J ends, which lost 6 bases and 0 bases, there was a span of 6 bases. Germline CDR1 reads LNHDA; CDR2 reads SQIVND (reference sequence).

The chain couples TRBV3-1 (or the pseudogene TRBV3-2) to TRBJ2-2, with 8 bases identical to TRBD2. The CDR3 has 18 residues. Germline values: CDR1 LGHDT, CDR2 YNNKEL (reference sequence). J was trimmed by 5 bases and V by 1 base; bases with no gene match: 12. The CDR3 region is CASSQGGRGQRGTGELFF. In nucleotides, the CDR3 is TGTGCCAGCAGCCAAGGGGGTAGGGGCCAGCGGGGGACCGGGGAGCTGTTTTTT.

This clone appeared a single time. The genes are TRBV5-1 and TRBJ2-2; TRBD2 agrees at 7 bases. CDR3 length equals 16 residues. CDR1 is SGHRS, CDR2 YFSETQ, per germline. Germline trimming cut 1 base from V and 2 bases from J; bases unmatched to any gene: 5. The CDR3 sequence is CASSLFGGENTGELFF. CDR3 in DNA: TGCGCCAGCAGCTTGTTTGGGGGGGAAAACACCGGGGAGCTGTTTTTT.

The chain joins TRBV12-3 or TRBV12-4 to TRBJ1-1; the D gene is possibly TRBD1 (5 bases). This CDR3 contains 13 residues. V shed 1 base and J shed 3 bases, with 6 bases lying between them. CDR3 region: CASSLDRYTEAFF. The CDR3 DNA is TGTGCCAGCAGTTTAGACAGGTACACTGAAGCTTTCTTT.

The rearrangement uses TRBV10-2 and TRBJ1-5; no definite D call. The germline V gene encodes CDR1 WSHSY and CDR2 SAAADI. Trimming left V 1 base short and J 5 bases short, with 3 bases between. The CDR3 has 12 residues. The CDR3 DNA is TGCGCCAGCAGTGAGTTTCATCAGCCCCAGCATTTT. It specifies CASSEFHQPQHF.

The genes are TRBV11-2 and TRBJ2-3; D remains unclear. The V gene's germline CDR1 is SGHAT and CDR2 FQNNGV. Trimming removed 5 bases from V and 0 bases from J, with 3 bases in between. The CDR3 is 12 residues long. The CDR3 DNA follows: TGTGCCAGCAGCATCAGCACAGATACGCAGTATTTT. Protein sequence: CASSISTDTQYF. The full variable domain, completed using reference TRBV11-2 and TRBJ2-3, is EAGVAQSPRYKIIEKRQSVAFWCNPISGHATLYWYQQILGQGPKLLIQFQNNGVVDDSQLPKDRFSAERLKGVDSTLKIQPAKLEDSAVYLCASSISTDTQYFGPGTRLTVL.

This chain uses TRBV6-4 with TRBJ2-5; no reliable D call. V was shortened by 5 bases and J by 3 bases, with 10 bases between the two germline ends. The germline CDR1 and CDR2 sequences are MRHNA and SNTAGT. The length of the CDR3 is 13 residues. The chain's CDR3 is CASSLGEKETQYF. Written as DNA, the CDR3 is TGTGCCAGCAGTCTGGGCGAGAAAGAGACCCAGTACTTC.

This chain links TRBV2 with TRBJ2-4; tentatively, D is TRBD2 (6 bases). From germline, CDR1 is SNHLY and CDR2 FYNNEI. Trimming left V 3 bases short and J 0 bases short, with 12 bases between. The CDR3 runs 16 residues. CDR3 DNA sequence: TGTGCCAGCAGTGAGACTAGAGTGGGAGCCAAAAACATTCAGTACTTC. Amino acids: CASSETRVGAKNIQYF.

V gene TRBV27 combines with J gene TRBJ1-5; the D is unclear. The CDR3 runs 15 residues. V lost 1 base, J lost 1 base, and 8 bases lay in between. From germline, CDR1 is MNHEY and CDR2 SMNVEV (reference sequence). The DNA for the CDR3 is TGTGCCAGCAGTTTATTAGGAGCAAGCAATCAGCCCCAGCATTTT. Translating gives CASSLLGASNQPQHF.

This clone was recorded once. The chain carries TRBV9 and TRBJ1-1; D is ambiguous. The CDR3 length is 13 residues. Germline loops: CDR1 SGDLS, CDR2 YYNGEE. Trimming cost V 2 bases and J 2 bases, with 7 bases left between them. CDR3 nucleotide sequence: TGTGCCAGCAGCGTTCGCTTAAACACTGAAGCTTTCTTT. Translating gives CASSVRLNTEAFF.

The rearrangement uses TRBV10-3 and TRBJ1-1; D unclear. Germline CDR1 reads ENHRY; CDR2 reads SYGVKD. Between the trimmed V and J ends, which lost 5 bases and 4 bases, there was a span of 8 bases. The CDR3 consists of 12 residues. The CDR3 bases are TGTGCCATCAGTCCCGGGGTCACTGAAGCTTTCTTT. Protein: CAISPGVTEAFF.